Sequencing of this T cell receptor beta chain was carried out in a study of cytomegalovirus exposure and HLA in healthy donors. A note on this clone: Its target is unknown.

Study-wide results and caveats: Roughly even sequencing depth across donors was the assumption behind the presence/absence analyses. In vitro experiments confirmed that three CMV-associated chains were specific for CMV antigens.

CDR3 length equals 14 residues. V lost 5 bases and J lost 2; bases outside the gene matches: 4. CDR1 is SGDLS and CDR2 is YYNGEE in the germline V gene. A multiplex PCR was run with 60 Vbeta primers and 13 Jbeta primers. The table came from immunoSEQ multiplex PCR; TCRdb's copy has only in-frame clones and leaves some out. Here the sample spans more than 80,000 clones, approximately 79% being singletons. The gene calls are TRBV9 and TRBJ1-2; 9 bases match TRBD1. The source is a man in his 60s in good health and CMV-seronegative. The sample consisted of PBMCs. The CDR3 region is CASRGTGPNYGYTF. CDR3 sequence (DNA): TGTGCCAGCAGGGGGACAGGGCCCAACTATGGCTACACCTTC.